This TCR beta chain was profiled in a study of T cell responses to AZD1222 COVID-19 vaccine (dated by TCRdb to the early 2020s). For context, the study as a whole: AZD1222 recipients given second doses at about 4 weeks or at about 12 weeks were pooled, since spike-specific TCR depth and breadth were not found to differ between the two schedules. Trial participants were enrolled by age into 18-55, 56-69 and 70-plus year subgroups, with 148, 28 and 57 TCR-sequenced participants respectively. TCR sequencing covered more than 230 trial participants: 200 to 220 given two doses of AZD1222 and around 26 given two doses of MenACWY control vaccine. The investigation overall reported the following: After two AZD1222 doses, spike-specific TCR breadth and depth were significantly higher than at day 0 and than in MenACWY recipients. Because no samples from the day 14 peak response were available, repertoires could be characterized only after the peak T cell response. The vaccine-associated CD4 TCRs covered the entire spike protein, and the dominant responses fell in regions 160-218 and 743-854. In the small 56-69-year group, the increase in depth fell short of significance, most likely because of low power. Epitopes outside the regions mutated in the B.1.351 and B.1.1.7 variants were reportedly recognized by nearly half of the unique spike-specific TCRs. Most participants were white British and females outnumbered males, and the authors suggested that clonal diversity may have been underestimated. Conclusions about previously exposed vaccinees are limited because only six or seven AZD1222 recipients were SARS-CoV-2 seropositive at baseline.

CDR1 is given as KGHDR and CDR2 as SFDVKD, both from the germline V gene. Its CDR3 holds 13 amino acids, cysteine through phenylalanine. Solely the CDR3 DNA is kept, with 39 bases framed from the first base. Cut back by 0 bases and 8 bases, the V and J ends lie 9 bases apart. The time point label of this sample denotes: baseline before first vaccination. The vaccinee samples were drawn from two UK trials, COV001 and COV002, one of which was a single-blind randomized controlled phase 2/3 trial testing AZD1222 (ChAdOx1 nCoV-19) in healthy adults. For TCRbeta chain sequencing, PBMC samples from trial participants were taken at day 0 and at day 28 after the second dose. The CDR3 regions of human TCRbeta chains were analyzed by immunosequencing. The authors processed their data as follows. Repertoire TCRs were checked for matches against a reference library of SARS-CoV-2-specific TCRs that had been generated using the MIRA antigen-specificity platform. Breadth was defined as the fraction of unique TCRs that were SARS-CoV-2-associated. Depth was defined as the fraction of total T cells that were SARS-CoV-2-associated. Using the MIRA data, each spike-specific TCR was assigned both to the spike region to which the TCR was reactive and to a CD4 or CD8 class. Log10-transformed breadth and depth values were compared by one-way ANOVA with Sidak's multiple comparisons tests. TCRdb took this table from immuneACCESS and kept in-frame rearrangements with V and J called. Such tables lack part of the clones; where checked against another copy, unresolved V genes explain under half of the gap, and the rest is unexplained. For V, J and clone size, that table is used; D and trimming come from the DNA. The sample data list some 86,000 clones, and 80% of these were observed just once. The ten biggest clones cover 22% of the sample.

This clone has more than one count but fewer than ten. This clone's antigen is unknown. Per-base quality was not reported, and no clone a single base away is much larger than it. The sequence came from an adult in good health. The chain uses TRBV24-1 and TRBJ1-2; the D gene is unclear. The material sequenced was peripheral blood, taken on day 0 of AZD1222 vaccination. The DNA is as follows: TGTGCCACCAGTGATTTGCCCGGGAGCGGCTACACCTTC. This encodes CATSDLPGSGYTF.